These 17 T cell receptor beta chains share one sample of origin, sequenced in a study of blood T cell repertoires in COVID-19. The repertoire was sequenced with immunoSEQ multiplex PCR; TCRdb's copy has only in-frame clones and lacks some. The repertoire holds about 220,000 clones, with around nine tenths as singletons. Sequencing used peripheral blood. The source is a man aged 35-49 years with acute or convalescent COVID-19.

The gene calls are TRBV29-1 and TRBJ1-2, with D maybe TRBD1 (5 bases). The germline gives CDR1 SQVTM, CDR2 ANQGSEA. The CDR3 totals 12 residues. The ends were cut back, 7 bases at V and 2 bases at J, with 11 bases in the middle. Here the CDR3 DNA reads TGCAGCGCTCAGGGAGGGAACTATGGCTACACCTTC. Translated: CSAQGGNYGYTF.

This rearrangement joins TRBV7-9 to TRBJ2-7; the D gene is possibly TRBD2 (5 bases). Trimming stripped 3 bases from V and 6 bases from J, with 6 bases between. The CDR3 spans 11 residues. CDR1 is SEHNR and CDR2 is FQNEAQ in the germline V gene (reference sequence). This CDR3 reads CASSFGGEQYF. Written as DNA, the CDR3 is TGTGCCAGCAGCTTCGGAGGCGAGCAGTACTTC.

The V gene is TRBV29-1, the J gene TRBJ2-3; weak D call: TRBD2 (6 bases). The V end lost 3 bases, the J end lost 5 bases, and 24 bases lay between the germline ends. In germline, CDR1 is SQVTM, CDR2 ANQGSEA. The CDR3 consists of 17 residues. CDR3 DNA: TGCAGCGTTGATAGAGTGAGGGCTAGCCGGGGAGGAGATACGCAGTATTTT. Translating gives CSVDRVRASRGGDTQYF.

The gene calls are TRBV7-9 and TRBJ1-4; no clear D. Looked up from germline, CDR1 is SEHNR and CDR2 is FQNEAQ (reference sequence). There are 11 residues in the CDR3. V dropped 8 bases and J dropped 6 bases, with 7 bases sitting between them. The CDR3 sequence: CASDGDEKLFF. CDR3 sequence (DNA): TGTGCCAGCGACGGAGATGAAAAACTGTTTTTT.

The CDR3 reads CASTNRTGRHYNSPLHF. In DNA form, the CDR3 reads TGTGCCAGCACCAATCGGACAGGCCGCCACTATAATTCACCCCTCCACTTT. The chain employs TRBV11-3 and TRBJ1-6; 7 bases align to TRBD1. Germline V CDR1 and CDR2: SGHNT, YENEEA. CDR3 length equals 17 residues. Trimming at V came to 7 bases and at J to 3 bases, leaving 12 bases not matched to a gene. The variable domain in full, with the rest retrieved from reference TRBV11-3 and TRBJ1-6, is EAGVVQSPRYKIIEKKQPVAFWCNPISGHNTLYWYLQNLGQGPELLIRYENEEAVDDSQLPKDRFSAERLKGVDSTLKIQPAELGDSAVYLCASTNRTGRHYNSPLHFGNGTRLTVT.

This sequence joins TRBV29-1 and TRBJ2-1; 7 bases are shared with TRBD1. The junction had 6 bases not matched to a gene; V was cut back by 6 bases and J by 4 bases. The length of the CDR3 is 13 residues. The germline V gene encodes CDR1 SQVTM and CDR2 ANQGSEA. In DNA form, the CDR3 reads TGCAGCGTGGGTGGGACAGAATACAATGAGCAGTTCTTC. Translation: CSVGGTEYNEQFF.

The V gene is TRBV14, the J gene TRBJ1-2; the D gene is possibly TRBD1 (6 bases). The CDR3 sequence is 14 residues long. Per germline, CDR1 SGHDN and CDR2 FVKESK. The V gene lost 3 bases and the J gene lost 7 bases, with 15 bases spanning the gap. This CDR3 reads CASSQVEWTAGYTF. The CDR3 DNA follows: TGTGCCAGCAGCCAGGTGGAGTGGACAGCTGGCTACACCTTC.

The chain combines TRBV4-1 with TRBJ1-4; the D gene is possibly TRBD1 (5 bases). In germline, CDR1 is MGHRA, CDR2 YSYEKL. With 0 bases removed from V and 14 bases from J, the gap between germline ends came to 13 bases. CDR3 length: 13 amino acids. The CDR3 reads CASSQDIGAGLFF. CDR3 bases: TGCGCCAGCAGCCAAGATATAGGGGCAGGGCTGTTTTTT.

This clone was recorded once. J is TRBJ2-1 and V is TRBV27, with D possibly TRBD2 on 6 matching bases. Per the germline V gene, CDR1 is MNHEY and CDR2 is SMNVEV (reference sequence). The CDR3 loop spans 16 amino acids. Trimming removed 0 bases from V and 4 bases from J, with 13 bases in between. The CDR3 DNA is TGTGCCAGCAGTTTATCCTTCCACGGGACTTACAATGAGCAGTTCTTC. Its translation: CASSLSFHGTYNEQFF.

The chain's CDR3 is CASSLASHYNEQFF. For the CDR3, the DNA is TGTGCCAGCAGTTTAGCTAGCCATTACAATGAGCAGTTCTTC. This chain connects TRBV27 to TRBJ2-1, with a possible D match to TRBD2 (5 bases). There are 14 residues in the CDR3. Looked up from germline, CDR1 is MNHEY and CDR2 is SMNVEV (reference sequence). V was pared by 2 bases and J by 4 bases, with 9 bases between.

This clone was picked up one time. The chain uses TRBV14 and TRBJ2-1; perhaps TRBD1 as D (6 bases). Germline V gene sequence: CDR1 SGHDN, CDR2 FVKESK. This CDR3 has 13 residues. V was cut by 1 base and J by 16 bases, with 17 bases left in between. In DNA, the CDR3 is TGTGCCAGCAGCCAAGTTGTTACAGGGCCTTACTTCTTC. Translated, it gives CASSQVVTGPYFF.

The chain links TRBV5-1 to TRBJ2-5; 12 bases are a match to TRBD2. This CDR3 spans 16 amino acids. Trimming cost V 2 bases and J 1 base; bases outside gene matches: 3. Germline assignment: CDR1 SGHRS and CDR2 YFSETQ. The CDR3 is CASSLSSGGGQETQYF. CDR3 nucleotide sequence: TGCGCCAGCAGCTTATCTAGCGGGGGGGGCCAAGAGACCCAGTACTTC.

A note on this clone: Other DNA variants within this sample encode the same CDR3. The CDR3 sequence is CASSLDQGTDTQYF. The CDR3, as DNA: TGCGCCAGCAGCTTGGACCAGGGGACAGATACGCAGTATTTT. V is TRBV5-1 and J is TRBJ2-3, with D possibly being TRBD1 (6 bases). The ends were cut back, 0 bases at V and 3 bases at J, with 8 bases in the middle. The V gene's germline CDR1 is SGHRS and CDR2 YFSETQ. The CDR3 runs 14 residues.

The chain recombines TRBV28 with TRBJ2-7; TRBD2 matches 9 bases. V was clipped by 2 bases and J by 6 bases; unmatched bases: 8. Germline values: CDR1 MDHEN, CDR2 SYDVKM. There are 15 residues in the CDR3. This CDR3 is CASSLPRSGGSEQYF. CDR3 nucleotides: TGTGCCAGCAGTTTACCTCGTAGCGGGGGCAGCGAGCAGTACTTC.

The chain combines TRBV24-1 with TRBJ2-2; 9 nucleotides match TRBD2. Germline V gene data show CDR1 as KGHDR and CDR2 as SFDVKD. The CDR3 is 16 amino acids. The V and J ends lost 4 bases and 5 bases, in that order; junction bases with no gene match: 7. CDR3 bases: TGTGCCACCAGTGACCCGAGCGGGAGGAAAACCGGGGAGCTGTTTTTT. This gives the protein CATSDPSGRKTGELFF.

This chain uses TRBV30 with TRBJ2-7, with a possible D match to TRBD1 (5 bases). This CDR3 comprises 13 residues. V shed 2 bases and J shed 6 bases, with 14 bases lying between them. Per germline, CDR1 GTSNPN and CDR2 SVGIG (reference sequence). CDR3 bases: TGTGCCTGGAGTCCCTATGTCAGGGCCGAGCAGTACTTC. Its translation is CAWSPYVRAEQYF.

The chain links TRBV5-6 to TRBJ1-2, with 7 bases fitting TRBD1. The germline gives CDR1 SGHDT, CDR2 YYEEEE. This CDR3 comprises 16 residues. V shed 7 bases and J 2 bases; nucleotides not matched to a gene: 14. CDR3 sequence reads: CASADGPGQTNYGYTF. The CDR3, as DNA: TGTGCCAGCGCTGACGGTCCGGGACAGACCAACTATGGCTACACCTTC.